This entry describes one T cell receptor beta chain. Its antigen is not yet known. It has no much larger one-base neighbor in the sample; base qualities were not kept. TCRbeta CDR3 regions were amplified from genomic DNA by means of the immunoSEQ Assay, a bias-controlled multiplex PCR. The authors' analysis ran thus. The number of nucleated cells in each sample was estimated from the amplification of reference gene primers within the assay. To quantify the absolute abundance of each unique TCRbeta CDR3 rearrangement, sequence reads were collapsed and filtered. For each sample, productive Simpson clonality was calculated as the square root of Simpson's diversity index across productive rearrangements. In TCRdb, the immuneACCESS table is reduced to in-frame sequences with V and J assigned. These tables do not hold every clone; where another copy was compared, an unresolved V gene accounts for under half, and the others remain unexplained. The V and J calls and clone size are taken from that table; D and trimming were inferred from the DNA. This sample gives 200,000 to 250,000 clones in total; around 90% of them show up just once. The leading ten clones occupy roughly 3.7% of the sample.

Enrolling through a virtual design, the prospective study's participants ranged in age from roughly 18 to 95 years and lived across roughly 23 United States geographic areas. In the prospective study, cohorts were assigned on the basis of participant-reported clinical history obtained from a screening survey and a study questionnaire. Exposed participants were defined as having been in contact with someone with a PCR-confirmed or clinician-diagnosed COVID-19 case within 2 weeks of study entry. In the prospective study, whole blood, serum and a nasopharyngeal or oropharyngeal swab were collected from each participant by mobile phlebotomists. Participants in the prospective study had the option to provide additional blood draws and questionnaires over a roughly 2-month period. Before DNA extraction, blood samples from the prospective study were shipped at room temperature or frozen. The CDR3 runs 13 amino acids, cysteine and phenylalanine included. Only the CDR3 DNA is retained, 39 bases long and in frame from the first base. V lost 4 bases and J lost 1 base, and the count of bases not matched to a germline gene is 1. As encoded in the germline V gene, CDR1 is ENHRY while CDR2 is SYGVKD.

This sample was included in a study of blood T cell repertoires in COVID-19 (dated by TCRdb to between 2020 and 2021). About the investigation overall: Samples covering the acute and convalescent phases of COVID-19 were provided by collaborators in the United States, Italy and Spain. A freely available public database, intended as a resource for researchers studying the immune response to SARS-CoV-2, is where the repertoires were released. The material from the prospective study consisted of cDNA or gDNA derived from T cells, B-cell-depleted T cells, or PBMCs. Deeply sampled blood TCRbeta repertoires from subjects exposed to, actively infected with, or recovered from COVID-19 were included in the dataset. Nearly every sample came with metadata listing a de-identified subject ID, COVID-19 status, age in years and sex. HLA class I and class II types, where available, came from metadata supplied by the sample provider rather than from assay-based typing. The samples were drawn from the first 160 participants of the ongoing ImmuneRACE study and from 950 to 1,500 subjects provided by 6 global collaborators. The paper as a whole reports these results and caveats: Clinical and demographic metadata were provided uncurated, with the amount varying by source and participant.

Sequenced: PBMCs or T cells enriched from blood (not recorded which). The receptor was derived from a woman younger than 45 who had been exposed to COVID-19. Rearrangement joined TRBV10-3 to TRBJ2-7, and 7 junction bases match TRBD1. This receptor carries the CDR3 CAISGGQSYEQYF. In nucleotides, the sequence is TGTGCCATCAGTGGGGGACAGTCCTACGAGCAGTACTTC.